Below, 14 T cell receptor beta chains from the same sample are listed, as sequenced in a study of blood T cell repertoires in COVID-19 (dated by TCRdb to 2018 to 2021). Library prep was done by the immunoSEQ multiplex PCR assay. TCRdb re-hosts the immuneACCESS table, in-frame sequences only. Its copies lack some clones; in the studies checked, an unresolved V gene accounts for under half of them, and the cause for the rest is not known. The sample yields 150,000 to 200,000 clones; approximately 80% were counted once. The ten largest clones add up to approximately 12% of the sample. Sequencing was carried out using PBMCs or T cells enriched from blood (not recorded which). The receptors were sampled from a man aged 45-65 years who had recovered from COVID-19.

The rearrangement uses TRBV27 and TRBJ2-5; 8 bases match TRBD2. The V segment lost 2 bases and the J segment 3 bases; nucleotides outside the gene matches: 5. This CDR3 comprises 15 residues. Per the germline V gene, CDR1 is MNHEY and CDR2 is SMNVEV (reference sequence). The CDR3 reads CASSLASGFEETQYF. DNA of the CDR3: TGTGCCAGCAGTTTAGCTAGCGGGTTCGAAGAGACCCAGTACTTC.

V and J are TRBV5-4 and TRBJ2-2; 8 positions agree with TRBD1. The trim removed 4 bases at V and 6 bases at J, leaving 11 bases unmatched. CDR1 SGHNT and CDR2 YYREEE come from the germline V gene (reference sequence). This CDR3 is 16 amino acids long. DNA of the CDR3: TGTGCCAGCAGCCCCTGGACAGGGAATGTGCCCGGGGAGCTGTTTTTT. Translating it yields CASSPWTGNVPGELFF.

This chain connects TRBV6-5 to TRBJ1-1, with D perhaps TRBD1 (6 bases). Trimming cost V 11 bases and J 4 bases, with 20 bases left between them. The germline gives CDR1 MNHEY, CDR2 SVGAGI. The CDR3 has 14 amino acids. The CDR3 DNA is TGTGCCTGCCGCGCGACCAGGGGAACCACTGAAGCTTTCTTT. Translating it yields CACRATRGTTEAFF.

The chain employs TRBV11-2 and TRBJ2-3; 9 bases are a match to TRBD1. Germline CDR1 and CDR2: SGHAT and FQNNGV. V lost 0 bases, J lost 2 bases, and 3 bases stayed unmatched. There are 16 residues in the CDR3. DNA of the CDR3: TGTGCCAGCAGCTTAGAAAGGACAGGGGTCACAGATACGCAGTATTTT. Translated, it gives CASSLERTGVTDTQYF.

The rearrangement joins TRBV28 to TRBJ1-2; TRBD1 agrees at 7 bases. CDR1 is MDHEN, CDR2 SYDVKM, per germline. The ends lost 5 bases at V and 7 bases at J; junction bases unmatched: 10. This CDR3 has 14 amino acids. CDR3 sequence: CASSIGDSRTGYTF. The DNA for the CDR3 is TGTGCCAGCAGTATAGGGGACAGTAGGACTGGCTACACCTTC.

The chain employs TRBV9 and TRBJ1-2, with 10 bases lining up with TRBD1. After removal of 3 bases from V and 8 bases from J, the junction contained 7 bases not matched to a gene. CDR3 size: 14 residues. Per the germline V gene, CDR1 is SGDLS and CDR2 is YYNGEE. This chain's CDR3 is CASSGTTGGEGYTF. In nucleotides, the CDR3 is TGTGCCAGCAGCGGAACGACAGGGGGCGAAGGCTACACCTTC.

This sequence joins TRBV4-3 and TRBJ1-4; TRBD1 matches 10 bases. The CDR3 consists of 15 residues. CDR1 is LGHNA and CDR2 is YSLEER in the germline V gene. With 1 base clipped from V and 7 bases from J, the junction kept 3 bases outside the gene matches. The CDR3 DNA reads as TGCGCCAGCAGCCAAGGGGACAGGGGAAGTGAAAAACTGTTTTTT. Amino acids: CASSQGDRGSEKLFF.

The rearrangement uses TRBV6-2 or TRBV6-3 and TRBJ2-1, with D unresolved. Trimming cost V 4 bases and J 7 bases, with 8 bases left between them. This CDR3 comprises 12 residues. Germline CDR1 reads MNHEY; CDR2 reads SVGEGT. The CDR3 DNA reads TGTGCCAGCAGTTTTTGGCAAAATGAGCAGTTCTTC. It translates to CASSFWQNEQFF.

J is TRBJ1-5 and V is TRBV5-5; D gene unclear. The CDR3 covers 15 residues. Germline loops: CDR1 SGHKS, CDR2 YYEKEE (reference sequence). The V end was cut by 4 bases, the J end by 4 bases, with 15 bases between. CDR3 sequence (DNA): TGTGCCAGCAGCCCCGATGCTCGGGGTAATCAGCCCCAGCATTTT. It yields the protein CASSPDARGNQPQHF.

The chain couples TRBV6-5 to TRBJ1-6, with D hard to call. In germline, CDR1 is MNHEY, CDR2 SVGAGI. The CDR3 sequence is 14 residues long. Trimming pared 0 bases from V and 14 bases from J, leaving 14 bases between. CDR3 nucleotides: TGTGCCAGCAGTTACTCGCGTGGGGAGAGGACCCTCCACTTT. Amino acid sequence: CASSYSRGERTLHF.

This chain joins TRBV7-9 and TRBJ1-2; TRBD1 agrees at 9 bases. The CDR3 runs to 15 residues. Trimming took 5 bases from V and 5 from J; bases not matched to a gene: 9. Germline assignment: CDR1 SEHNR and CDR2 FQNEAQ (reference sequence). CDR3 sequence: CASSLTGGAWYGYTF. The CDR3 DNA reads TGTGCCAGCAGCCTCACAGGGGGCGCCTGGTATGGCTACACCTTC. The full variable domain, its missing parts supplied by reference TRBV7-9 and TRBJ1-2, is DTGVSQNPRHKITKRGQNVTFRCDPISEHNRLYWYRQTLGQGPEFLTYFQNEAQLEKSRLLSDRFSAERPKGSFSTLEIQRTEQGDSAMYLCASSLTGGAWYGYTFGSGTRLTVV.

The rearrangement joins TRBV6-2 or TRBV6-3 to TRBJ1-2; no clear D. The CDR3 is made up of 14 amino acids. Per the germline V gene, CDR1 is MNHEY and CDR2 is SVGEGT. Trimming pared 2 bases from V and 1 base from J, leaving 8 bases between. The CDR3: CASSYGRVNYGYTF. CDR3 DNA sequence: TGTGCCAGCAGTTACGGGCGGGTTAACTATGGCTACACCTTC.

CDR3 loop: CASSSTTNTGELFF. CDR3 coding DNA: TGTGCCAGCAGCTCGACAACGAACACCGGGGAGCTGTTTTTT. This chain connects TRBV7-6 to TRBJ2-2; D not certain. This CDR3 is 14 amino acids long. Germline-derived CDR1 and CDR2 are SGHVS and FNYEAQ. Trimming left V 4 bases short and J 0 bases short, with 6 bases between.

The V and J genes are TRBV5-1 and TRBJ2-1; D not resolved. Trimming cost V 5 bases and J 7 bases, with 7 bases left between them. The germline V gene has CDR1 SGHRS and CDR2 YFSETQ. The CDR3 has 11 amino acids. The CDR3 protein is CASSQVNEQFF. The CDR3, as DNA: TGCGCCAGCAGTCAGGTTAATGAGCAGTTCTTC.